This T cell receptor (beta chain) was retrieved from a study of early T cells in non-severe SARS-CoV-2 infection. One entry per CDR3 protein, called by TCRdb with MiXCR from the 5' RACE reads. The sample yields around 44,000 distinct CDR3 sequences, approximately 6.2% seen once. The J segment lost 2 bases and the V segment lost 4 bases, leaving 8 bases of the junction unmatched. Germline CDR1 MNHEY, CDR2 SVGAGI. This CDR3 is 17 amino acids long. This clonotype was detected a few times. The chain is built from TRBV6-5 and TRBJ2-3; 11 bases agree with TRBD2. Sample: whole blood, taken at baseline. The sequence derives from an adult who was a healthcare worker with PCR-confirmed SARS-CoV-2 infection or an uninfected control (not recorded which). CDR3 region: CASSSRLAGRNTDTQYF. The CDR3 DNA reads as TGTGCCAGCAGTTCCAGACTAGCGGGGCGGAACACAGATACGCAGTATTTT.